The 23 T cell receptor beta chains below come from one sample, sequenced in a study of response to subunit inactivated influenza vaccine. TCRdb reprocessed the RT-PCR reads with MiXCR, giving one entry per CDR3 protein. The data show about 530,000 distinct CDR3 sequences, with over 9.5% seen just once and 10% held by the top ten. This specimen consisted of PBMCs from blood, obtained on the day of vaccination. The receptors originated from a man aged 45-60 years who received an inactivated influenza vaccine.

J is TRBJ2-5 and V is TRBV5-1, with 7 bases that match TRBD2. Germline V lookup: CDR1 SGHRS, CDR2 YFSETQ. The length of the CDR3 is 16 residues. J gave up 5 bases and V 0 bases, and 10 bases lay outside the gene matches. The CDR3 region is CASSLAAPTSRETQYF. The DNA of the CDR3 is TGCGCCAGCAGCTTGGCCGCCCCGACTAGCAGGGAGACCCAGTACTTC.

J is TRBJ2-1 and V is TRBV5-1, with D perhaps given as TRBD1 or TRBD2 (5 bases each). CDR1 is SGHRS and CDR2 is YFSETQ in the germline V gene. The CDR3 contains 16 residues. Trimming stripped 5 bases from V and 0 bases from J, with 15 bases between. CDR3 region: CASRPRDRDSYNEQFF. CDR3 DNA: TGCGCCAGCAGACCCCGGGACCGAGACTCCTACAATGAGCAGTTCTTC. The variable domain in full, completed from reference TRBV5-1 and TRBJ2-1, reads KAGVTQTPRYLIKTRGQQVTLSCSPISGHRSVSWYQQTPGQGLQFLFEYFSETQRNKGNFPGRFSGRQFSNSRSEMNVSTLELGDSALYLCASRPRDRDSYNEQFFGPGTRLTVL.

This sequence joins TRBV12-3 or TRBV12-4 and TRBJ2-6; D may be TRBD2 (5 bases). The CDR3 sequence is 14 residues long. The germline V and J ends were trimmed by 6 bases and 4 bases, with 10 bases remaining between them. CDR3 loop: CASSKGVGANVLTF. CDR3 DNA: TGTGCCAGCAGCAAGGGAGTCGGGGCCAACGTCCTGACTTTC.

The sample holds a few counts of this clonotype. The gene calls are TRBV6-2 or TRBV6-3 and TRBJ2-7; no clear D gene. The ends were cut back, 0 bases at V and 3 bases at J, with 9 bases in the middle. Germline V gene data show CDR1 as MNHEY and CDR2 as SVGEGT. CDR3 length equals 14 residues. CDR3 coding DNA: TGTGCCAGCAGTTACTCAACAGATTACTACGAGCAGTACTTC. Protein: CASSYSTDYYEQYF.

The V call is TRBV2, the J call TRBJ2-3, with D perhaps TRBD2 (6 bases). Germline CDR1 is SNHLY and CDR2 is FYNNEI. This CDR3 has 13 residues. The V end was cut by 3 bases, the J end by 8 bases, with 12 bases between. The DNA for the CDR3 is TGTGCCAGCAGTGACGGCGGGGCGGGTACGCAGTATTTT. It translates to CASSDGGAGTQYF.

This clonotype was observed a few times. The V call is TRBV6-2 or TRBV6-3, the J call TRBJ2-1, with 7 bases lining up with TRBD1. This CDR3 is built from 18 residues. The germline CDR1 and CDR2 sequences are MNHEY and SVGEGT. With V trimmed by 7 bases and J by 4 bases, 19 bases remained unmatched. The CDR3 loop is CASNYRGLLFGTYNEQFF. As DNA, the CDR3 is TGTGCCAGCAATTATAGGGGGCTCTTGTTTGGTACATACAATGAGCAGTTCTTC.

This clonotype appeared a few times. This chain links TRBV9 with TRBJ2-6, with TRBD1 matching over 11 bases. This CDR3 is built from 16 residues. Germline V gene lookup returns CDR1 SGDLS and CDR2 YYNGEE. V trimming: 5 bases; J trimming: 4 bases; junction bases outside the gene matches: 5. The CDR3 protein is CASRGQGASGANVLTF. DNA of the CDR3: TGTGCCAGCAGAGGACAGGGGGCGAGCGGGGCCAACGTCCTGACTTTC.

This chain joins TRBV7-2 and TRBJ2-7; 11 bases line up with TRBD2. V lost 5 bases, J lost 2 bases, and 8 bases stayed unmatched. CDR1 is SGHTA and CDR2 is FQGNSA in the germline V gene. This CDR3 has 16 residues. The CDR3 bases are TGTGCCAGCAGCGCGCTAGCGGGGGGCCCGACCTACGAGCAGTACTTC. It encodes CASSALAGGPTYEQYF.

The chain has TRBV12-3 or TRBV12-4 and TRBJ2-7, with a tentative D call TRBD2 (5 bases). This CDR3 is 14 amino acids long. Trimming pared 3 bases from V and 6 bases from J, leaving 15 bases between. The CDR3 reads CASSFSVSGLEQYF. The CDR3 DNA follows: TGTGCCAGCAGTTTTTCCGTCAGCGGCCTCGAGCAGTACTTC.

The chain combines TRBV5-1 with TRBJ2-2, with unresolved D. The CDR3 extends over 11 amino acids. Germline V gives CDR1 SGHRS, CDR2 YFSETQ. V was shortened by 5 bases and J by 7 bases, with 6 bases between the two germline ends. The CDR3 spells CASRQIGELFF. The CDR3 nucleotides are TGCGCCAGCAGACAAATCGGGGAGCTGTTTTTT.

V usage is TRBV3-1 and J usage is TRBJ1-5; no definite D call. Germline V CDR1 and CDR2: LGHDT, YNNKEL (reference sequence). This CDR3 has 15 amino acids. V lost 1 base and J 3 bases, leaving 10 bases between the germline ends. In DNA, the CDR3 is TGTGCCAGCAGCCAAGGGACGAGTTACAATCAGCCCCAGCATTTT. Translating gives CASSQGTSYNQPQHF.

The V gene is TRBV20-1, the J gene TRBJ1-5; tentative D call: TRBD1 (6 bases). The CDR3 loop spans 14 amino acids. V was pared by 2 bases and J by 0 bases, with 8 bases between. Germline values: CDR1 DFQATT, CDR2 SNEGSKA (reference sequence). The CDR3 DNA is TGCAGTGCTAGACCAGGGGATAGCAATCAGCCCCAGCATTTT. Translating it yields CSARPGDSNQPQHF.

This clonotype occurred a few times. The chain carries TRBV6-1 and TRBJ1-2; D is unclear. CDR1 MNHNS and CDR2 SASEGT come from the germline V gene. V was clipped by 2 bases and J by 4 bases, with 8 bases between them. The CDR3 totals 13 residues. The DNA of the CDR3 is TGTGCCAGCAGTGAACACCGCAGCTATGGCTACACCTTC. Translated: CASSEHRSYGYTF.

This rearrangement joins TRBV5-1 to TRBJ2-1; D possibly corresponds to TRBD1 (5 bases). Germline values: CDR1 SGHRS, CDR2 YFSETQ. This CDR3 is 15 amino acids long. Between the trimmed V and J ends, which lost 0 bases and 4 bases, there was a span of 11 bases. The CDR3 here is CASSLGRVPYNEQFF. DNA of the CDR3: TGCGCCAGCAGCTTGGGCAGGGTGCCATACAATGAGCAGTTCTTC.

This clonotype was counted between two and nine times. The chain is built from TRBV10-3 and TRBJ2-4, with D maybe TRBD2 (7 bases). The germline CDR1 and CDR2 sequences are ENHRY and SYGVKD. Trimming removed 0 bases from V and 6 bases from J, with 15 bases in between. CDR3 length equals 16 residues. CDR3 sequence: CAISESASGGGNIQYF. The CDR3 nucleotides read TGTGCCATCAGTGAGTCGGCTAGCGGAGGGGGAAACATTCAGTACTTC.

The V gene is TRBV5-1, the J gene TRBJ2-1; TRBD2 is a possible D gene (5 bases). Germline V gene sequence: CDR1 SGHRS, CDR2 YFSETQ. This CDR3 comprises 11 residues. V lost 0 bases to trimming and J lost 10 bases, with 5 bases between them. The CDR3 DNA reads as TGCGCCAGCAGCTTGGAGCGGGAGCAGTTCTTC. Its translation is CASSLEREQFF.

This clonotype was counted between two and nine times. This sequence joins TRBV6-2 or TRBV6-3 and TRBJ2-2, with no clear D. V lost 5 bases and J 2 bases, leaving 9 bases between the germline ends. This CDR3 has 14 residues. CDR1 and CDR2 (germline): MNHEY, SVGEGT. In nucleotides, the CDR3 is TGTGCCAGCAGTCGGCAACCTAACACCGGGGAGCTGTTTTTT. It translates to CASSRQPNTGELFF.

This clonotype was found many times. This chain connects TRBV5-1 to TRBJ2-1, with 10 bases lining up with TRBD1. CDR3 size: 15 residues. The ends lost 5 bases at V and 3 bases at J; junction bases unmatched: 5. The germline gives CDR1 SGHRS, CDR2 YFSETQ. CDR3 sequence reads: CASRPDRGLYNEQFF. The CDR3 DNA reads TGCGCCAGCAGACCCGACAGGGGGCTCTACAATGAGCAGTTCTTC.

This clonotype was found a few times. The gene calls are TRBV6-2 or TRBV6-3 and TRBJ2-7; D is undetermined. The CDR3 runs 12 residues. V was shortened by 7 bases and J by 1 base, with 8 bases between the two germline ends. Germline V gene data show CDR1 as MNHEY and CDR2 as SVGEGT. CDR3 residues: CASNQLSYEQYF. CDR3 coding DNA: TGTGCCAGCAATCAACTATCCTACGAGCAGTACTTC.

There are a few counts of this clonotype. The rearrangement joins TRBV12-3 or TRBV12-4 to TRBJ1-2; D is unresolved. This CDR3 comprises 13 residues. Trimming pared 6 bases from V and 3 bases from J, leaving 11 bases between. The CDR3 bases are TGTGCCAGCAGGGGGATTCGGGACTATGGCTACACCTTC. It specifies CASRGIRDYGYTF.

This clonotype occurred a few times. The genes are TRBV5-1 and TRBJ2-5; TRBD1 agrees at 9 bases. Unmatched junction bases numbered 5, after V lost 1 base and J lost 4 bases. The V gene's germline CDR1 is SGHRS and CDR2 YFSETQ. This CDR3 spans 15 amino acids. CDR3 nucleotide sequence: TGCGCCAGCAGCTTGACAGGGACAGGGAGAGAGACCCAGTACTTC. This sequence encodes CASSLTGTGRETQYF.

The chain combines TRBV29-1 with TRBJ2-7; TRBD2 might be the D (6 bases). Germline CDR1 is SQVTM and CDR2 is ANQGSEA. The CDR3 covers 12 residues. The V end was cut by 7 bases, the J end by 0 bases, with 10 bases between. DNA for the CDR3: TGCAGCGCGGAGGGGAGCTCCTACGAGCAGTACTTC. Encoded protein: CSAEGSSYEQYF.

This clonotype was counted ten times or more. This rearrangement joins TRBV20-1 to TRBJ2-5; 8 nucleotides align to TRBD1. Germline V CDR1 and CDR2: DFQATT, SNEGSKA (reference sequence). This CDR3 spans 12 amino acids. The CDR3 protein is CSAGQGQETQYF. As DNA, the CDR3 is TGCAGCGCCGGACAGGGACAAGAGACCCAGTACTTC.